Listed below are T cell receptor beta chains from one sample, sequenced in a study of cytomegalovirus exposure and HLA in healthy donors. Generated by immunoSEQ multiplex PCR, the TCRdb table keeps only in-frame clones and is missing some. The table lists 150,000 to 200,000 clones, approximately 85% of them singletons, with over 1.1% in the top ten. The sample taken for sequencing was PBMCs. Receptors originate from a woman aged 18-29 years in good health and CMV-seronegative. Both conserved end residues are trimmed from each CDR3. Clone size, where shown, is once, few, many, or a class for clones that have expanded.

j_call v_call clone_size cdr3_aa
TRBJ1-5 TRBV27 . ASTGDGSNQPQH
TRBJ1-3 TRBV29-1 . SVLSGNTIY
TRBJ2-5 TRBV7-8 . ASSFNRILTDRDDWETQY
TRBJ1-5 TRBV10-3 . AISVGHGQSNQPQH
TRBJ2-1 TRBV27 . ASSLGNYNEQF
TRBJ2-1 TRBV10-3 . AISEGLAGVI
TRBJ2-7 TRBV27 few ASSLRQISSYEQY
TRBJ1-1 TRBV29-1 . SVDGQGRVTEAF
TRBJ1-2 TRBV19 . ASSPGDRVGYT
TRBJ2-7 TRBV15 . ATSRQGASGRYEQY
TRBJ2-7 TRBV11-2 . ASSRWELGHEQY
TRBJ1-2 TRBV6-5 . ASNRGLGYGYT
TRBJ1-1 TRBV30 . AWNRERLTEAF
TRBJ2-3 TRBV12-5 once ASGSGTAYTDTQY
TRBJ2-7 TRBV19 . ASTDGSLASGSYEQY
TRBJ1-1 TRBV5-1 . ASSLLERTEAF
TRBJ1-1 TRBV28 . ASSIPTGWNTEAF
TRBJ2-7 TRBV5-1 . ASSFWDRSYEQY
TRBJ1-6 TRBV13 . ASSGPTRQKNSPLH
TRBJ2-7 TRBV21-1 . ASSHRDTLSYEQY
TRBJ1-5 TRBV29-1 . SVRAGQDNQPQH
TRBJ2-1 TRBV29-1 . SVVSGTSGYSYNEQF
TRBJ2-1 TRBV5-4 . ASSLSGTPYNEQF
TRBJ1-1 TRBV5-1 . ASSLPQLNTEAF
TRBJ2-7 TRBV7-8 . ASSLVPGLAAYEQY
TRBJ2-2 TRBV10-2 . ASSESASAGELF
TRBJ2-7 TRBV6-1 . ASSEAGTGFGEQY
TRBJ2-2 TRBV11-2 . ATTPGAGELF
TRBJ2-7 TRBV15 . ATSRDRGSVYEQY
TRBJ2-2 TRBV7-9 . ASSLPGTGELF
TRBJ2-5 TRBV6-1 . ASSEGAGSQTQY
TRBJ2-1 TRBV4-2 . ASSHNSGRPGAVQF
TRBJ2-2 TRBV6-7 . ASSYPRRCSGGPNTGELF
TRBJ2-7 TRBV5-1 . ASSLAQREDYEQY